This TCR beta chain comes out of a study of cytomegalovirus exposure and HLA in healthy donors. The PCR used 60 Vbeta and 13 Jbeta primers. The protocol was immunoSEQ multiplex PCR, while the TCRdb copy is restricted to in-frame clones and leaves out a portion. The table lists 120,000 to 150,000 clones, approximately 80% of them singletons. Per germline, CDR1 MNHEY and CDR2 SVGAGI. J was trimmed by 5 bases and V by 6 bases; bases with no gene match: 3. The CDR3 sequence is 13 residues long. The sequenced sample was PBMCs. This sequence was found in a male donor in good health and CMV-seronegative. The V and J genes are TRBV6-5 and TRBJ2-2; 7 nucleotides align to TRBD1. The CDR3 loop is CASRNRGTGELFF. The CDR3 bases are TGTGCCAGCAGAAACAGGGGAACCGGGGAGCTGTTTTTT.